The entry that follows covers one T cell receptor beta chain sequence. The antigen remains unidentified. This CDR3 region has 16 residues. J was trimmed by 2 bases and V by 2 bases; bases with no gene match: 5. Germline V gene sequence: CDR1 KGHSH, CDR2 LQKENI. A multiplex PCR was run with 60 Vbeta primers and 13 Jbeta primers. In the original workflow: A follow-up analysis tallied 60 million to 85 million unique TCR beta chains, 8.5 million to 14 million shared. TCRdb's copy holds only in-frame clones and misses some; the assay was immunoSEQ multiplex PCR. That table furnishes V, J and clone size, whereas the DNA furnished D and trimming. The sample lists approximately 160,000 clones, 75% to 90% occurring once. The data belong to a study of cytomegalovirus exposure and HLA in healthy donors. Study observations and caveats: The study had only CMV serostatus as immune exposure information. DRB1 had the most TCR associations and HLA-C the fewest, a later analysis found, with rates varying by HLA locus.

This TCR came from a human donor in good health. The source material was PBMCs. The chain is built from TRBV18 and TRBJ2-5; 10 bases agree with TRBD1. CDR3: CASSPAGTGAQETQYF. CDR3 sequence (DNA): TGTGCCAGCTCACCAGCCGGGACAGGGGCACAAGAGACCCAGTACTTC.